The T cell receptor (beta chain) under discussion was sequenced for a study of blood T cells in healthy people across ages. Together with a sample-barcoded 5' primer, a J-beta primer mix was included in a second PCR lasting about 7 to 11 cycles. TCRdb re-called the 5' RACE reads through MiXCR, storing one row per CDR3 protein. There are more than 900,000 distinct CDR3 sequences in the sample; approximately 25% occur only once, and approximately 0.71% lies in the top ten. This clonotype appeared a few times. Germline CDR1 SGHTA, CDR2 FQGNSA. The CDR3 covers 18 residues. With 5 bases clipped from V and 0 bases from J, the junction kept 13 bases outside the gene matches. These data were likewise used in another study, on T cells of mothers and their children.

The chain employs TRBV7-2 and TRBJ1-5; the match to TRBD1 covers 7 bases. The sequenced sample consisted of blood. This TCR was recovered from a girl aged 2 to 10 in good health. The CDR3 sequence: CASSQRLGGPGSNQPQHF. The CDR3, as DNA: TGTGCCAGCAGCCAACGGTTAGGGGGCCCTGGTAGCAATCAGCCCCAGCATTTT.